This T cell receptor beta chain was sequenced for a study of T cells after yellow fever vaccination. This CDR3 has 17 residues. Germline V gene lookup returns CDR1 MNHEY and CDR2 SVGAGI. The germline V and J ends were trimmed by 4 bases and 3 bases, with 18 bases remaining between them. This clonotype has just a few counts. TCRdb reprocessed the 5' RACE reads with MiXCR, giving one entry per CDR3 protein. The profile shows 400,000 to 650,000 distinct CDR3 sequences, about a fifth of them singletons. V and J are TRBV6-5 and TRBJ2-2; D remains ambiguous. This TCR came from a man between 18 and 35 years old who received the YFV17D yellow fever vaccine. This specimen consisted of PBMCs, obtained approximately 20 days after the first yellow fever vaccination. DNA of the CDR3: TGTGCCAGCAGTTCAAGGCTAGGCCCCGACCACACCGGGGAGCTGTTTTTT. Translated, it gives CASSSRLGPDHTGELFF.